The clone carrying this T cell receptor beta chain appeared a few times. Using immunoSEQ multiplex PCR, the repertoire was profiled, and TCRdb retains in-frame clones only, with some absent. The data hold tens of thousands of clones, with 85% to 90% observed a single time. This CDR3 is 14 amino acids long. Germline CDR1 SGHTA, CDR2 FQGTGA. Trimming cost V 5 bases and J 5 bases; bases outside gene matches: 9. This sample stems from a study of T cell changes during pregnancy in multiple sclerosis. The sample was CD8+ T cells from peripheral blood mononuclear cells, taken after pregnancy. The receptor comes from a female donor in good health, enrolled as a control in a pregnancy study. The rearrangement joins TRBV7-3 to TRBJ2-7, with TRBD2 identical over 7 bases. For the CDR3, the DNA is TGTGCCAGCAGCCAAACGGGAGGATCCAACGAGCAGTACTTC. Its translation: CASSQTGGSNEQYF. Filled out from reference TRBV7-3 and TRBJ2-7, the complete variable domain reads GAGVSQTPSNKVTEKGKYVELRCDPISGHTALYWYRQSLGQGPEFLIYFQGTGAADDSGLPNDRFFAVRPEGSVSTLKIQRTERGDSAVYLCASSQTGGSNEQYFGPGTRLTVT.